This TCR beta chain stems from a study of PD-L1 blockade in urothelial cancer. Clones were sequenced by immunoSEQ multiplex PCR, and TCRdb holds only the in-frame ones, with some missing. The table includes 100,000 or so clones, roughly nine tenths detected once. Germline V gene sequence: CDR1 MDHEN, CDR2 SYDVKM. The length of the CDR3 is 15 residues. V was pared by 5 bases and J by 1 base, with 4 bases of the junction left unmatched. The sequences come from PBMCs, collected around atezolizumab (anti-PD-L1) treatment. The V and J genes are TRBV28 and TRBJ1-1, with 10 bases that match TRBD1. This TCR derives from a woman of 80 years or more with urothelial cancer. CDR3 residues: CASSPGQGKNTEAFF. The CDR3 coding sequence is TGTGCCAGCAGTCCGGGACAGGGGAAGAACACTGAAGCTTTCTTT.